This T cell receptor beta chain appears in the sequencing data of a study of cytomegalovirus exposure and HLA in healthy donors. Study-wide results and caveats: In a later analysis, parvovirus B19, influenza, CMV and Epstein-Barr virus appeared linked to several top co-occurrence clusters. In a later analysis, donors in an Asian-associated ancestry cluster reportedly had fewer N-insertions in productive TCRs than the cohort mean.

About this clone: No antigen is known for it.

A multiplex PCR was run with 60 Vbeta primers and 13 Jbeta primers. As originally analysed: In a later analysis, some 80 million unique TCR beta chains included roughly 11 million shared by two or more donors. Profiled with immunoSEQ multiplex PCR; TCRdb holds only in-frame clones, not every one. The DNA gave D and trimming, while V, J and clone size come from that table. The repertoire consists of tens of thousands of clones, with approximately 80% occurring once and the leading ten covering roughly 1.5%. Between the trimmed V and J ends, which lost 3 bases and 1 base, there was a span of 9 bases. This CDR3 spans 14 amino acids. The germline V gene encodes CDR1 LNHNV and CDR2 YYDKDF (reference sequence).

J is TRBJ1-1 and V is TRBV15; D is possibly TRBD1 (6 bases). Sequenced material: PBMCs. The TCR was taken from a female donor in good health and CMV-seronegative. CDR3 amino acids: CATSRWDTNTEAFF. CDR3 bases: TGTGCCACCAGCAGGTGGGACACGAACACTGAAGCTTTCTTT.